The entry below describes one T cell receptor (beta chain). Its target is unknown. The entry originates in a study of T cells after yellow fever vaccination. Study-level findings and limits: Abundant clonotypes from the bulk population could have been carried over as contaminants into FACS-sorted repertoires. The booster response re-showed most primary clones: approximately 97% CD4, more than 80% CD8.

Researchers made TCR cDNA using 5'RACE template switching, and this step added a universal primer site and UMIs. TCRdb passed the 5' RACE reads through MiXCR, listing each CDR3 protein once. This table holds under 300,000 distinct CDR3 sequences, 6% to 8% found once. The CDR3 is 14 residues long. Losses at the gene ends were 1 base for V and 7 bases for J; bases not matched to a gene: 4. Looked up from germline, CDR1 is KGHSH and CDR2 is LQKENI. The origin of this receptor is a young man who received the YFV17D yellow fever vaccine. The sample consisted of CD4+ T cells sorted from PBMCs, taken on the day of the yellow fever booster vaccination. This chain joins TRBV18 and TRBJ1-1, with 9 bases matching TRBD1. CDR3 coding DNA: TGTGCCAGCTCACCACTGGGACAGGGAGGTGAAGCTTTCTTT. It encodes CASSPLGQGGEAFF.